Below, 26 T cell receptor beta chains from the same sample are listed, as sequenced in a study of shared clonotypes between healthy human individuals. Only in-frame clones appear in the TCRdb table, and some are missing; sequencing was by immunoSEQ multiplex PCR. Here the sample spans about 530,000 clones, 90% to 96% being singletons. Sequencing input: naive CD4+ T cells sorted from blood. The subset was: CD45RA+ positively selected. These receptors came from a woman aged 25 to 45 in good health.

The rearrangement joins TRBV27 to TRBJ2-3; 7 bases map to TRBD2. V trimming: 6 bases; J trimming: 2 bases; junction bases outside the gene matches: 8. Germline loops: CDR1 MNHEY, CDR2 SMNVEV (reference sequence). The CDR3 has 15 residues. This CDR3 is CASSRAGSLTDTQYF. CDR3 in DNA: TGTGCCAGCAGCCGAGCGGGATCGCTCACAGATACGCAGTATTTT.

V is TRBV11-2 and J is TRBJ2-1, with D unresolved. The germline V and J ends were trimmed by 5 bases and 9 bases, with 14 bases remaining between them. This CDR3 has 13 residues. CDR1 and CDR2 (germline): SGHAT, FQNNGV. The CDR3: CASSPLVRREQFF. CDR3 bases: TGTGCCAGCAGCCCATTGGTTCGGCGTGAGCAGTTCTTC.

The V gene is TRBV18, the J gene TRBJ2-7; either TRBD1 or TRBD2 may fit D (5 bases each). Trimming left V 3 bases short and J 5 bases short, with 11 bases between. CDR1 is KGHSH and CDR2 is LQKENI in the germline V gene. This CDR3 has 13 residues. The CDR3 nucleotides read TGTGCCAGCTCACCGGGCAGGGACCACGAGCAGTACTTC. The encoded protein is CASSPGRDHEQYF.

This chain links TRBV6-1 with TRBJ2-5; 9 bases line up with TRBD1. The end of the DNA aligns better with TRBJ2-7, so the J call may be wrong. CDR1 and CDR2 (germline): MNHNS, SASEGT. This CDR3 contains 14 residues. CDR3 residues: CASSERQGGGEQYF. The CDR3 DNA reads as TGTGCCAGCAGTGAACGACAGGGGGGAGGCGAGCAGTACTTC.

J is TRBJ1-1 and V is TRBV18; tentatively, D is TRBD1 (5 bases). Trimming removed 2 bases from V and 11 bases from J, with 15 bases in between. CDR3 length: 13 amino acids. From germline, CDR1 is KGHSH and CDR2 LQKENI. The CDR3 nucleotides read TGTGCCAGCTCACCATTTGGGGGGGAGAAGGCTTTCTTT. It yields the protein CASSPFGGEKAFF.

V gene TRBV18 combines with J gene TRBJ2-7; D gene ambiguous. V lost 4 bases and J 3 bases, leaving 10 bases between the germline ends. The CDR3 runs to 13 residues. The germline V gene encodes CDR1 KGHSH and CDR2 LQKENI. CDR3 amino acids: CASSLAGGYEQYF. The CDR3, as DNA: TGTGCCAGCTCACTGGCAGGTGGCTACGAGCAGTACTTC.

The chain has TRBV6-7 and TRBJ2-1; 11 positions agree with TRBD2. TRBV6-7 is an ORF; its function is uncertain. J was trimmed by 0 bases and V by 2 bases; bases with no gene match: 6. The CDR3 is 18 residues long. The DNA for the CDR3 is TGTGCCAGCAGTTACGGACTAGCGGGTCCTAACTCCTACAATGAGCAGTTCTTC. It codes for CASSYGLAGPNSYNEQFF.

In its sample, this clone was seen a few times. The chain is built from TRBV28 and TRBJ2-7; 8 nucleotides align to TRBD1. Trimming took 6 bases from V and 3 from J; bases not matched to a gene: 1. CDR1 MDHEN and CDR2 SYDVKM come from the germline V gene. The CDR3 has 12 residues. The CDR3 here is CASSGQGYEQYF. CDR3 nucleotides: TGTGCCAGCAGCGGACAGGGCTACGAGCAGTACTTC.

With regard to this clone: The junction and the germline gene differ at one end; a read error may be behind it. The J gene is TRBJ2-2, the V gene TRBV10-2, with D perhaps matching TRBD2 (5 bases). CDR1 WSHSY and CDR2 SAAADI come from the germline V gene. The CDR3 length is 14 residues. The CDR3 nucleotides read TGCGCCAGCGGTGAGTTACGGGGCACCGGGGAGCTGTTTTTT. It specifies CASGELRGTGELFF.

CDR3 protein: CASSFSLGTGNEKLFF. The CDR3 DNA is TGTGCCAGCAGCTTCTCGCTCGGGACAGGGAATGAAAAACTGTTTTTT. The chain is built from TRBV11-2 and TRBJ1-4; 9 nucleotides agree with TRBD1. Germline CDR1 reads SGHAT; CDR2 reads FQNNGV. The length of the CDR3 is 16 residues. V gave up 3 bases and J gave up 5 bases; unmatched junction bases: 7.

In this sample, this clone turned up once. The chain recombines TRBV19 with TRBJ2-2; no clear D gene. The germline V and J ends were trimmed by 7 bases and 0 bases, with 6 bases remaining between them. The CDR3 loop spans 13 amino acids. In germline, CDR1 is LNHDA, CDR2 SQIVND (reference sequence). The CDR3, as DNA: TGTGCCAGTACTAATCCGAACACCGGGGAGCTGTTTTTT. Translation gives CASTNPNTGELFF.

The chain links TRBV11-2 to TRBJ2-2; D might be TRBD2 (5 bases). V was pared by 10 bases and J by 2 bases, with 8 bases between. The CDR3 covers 12 residues. Per germline, CDR1 SGHAT and CDR2 FQNNGV. The CDR3, as DNA: TGTGCCATCGAGGGTAACACCGGGGAGCTGTTTTTT. It specifies CAIEGNTGELFF.

The J gene is TRBJ2-1, the V gene TRBV5-1; 9 nucleotides line up with TRBD2. The V and J ends lost 4 bases and 3 bases, in that order; junction bases with no gene match: 17. CDR3 length: 19 residues. CDR1 and CDR2 (germline): SGHRS, YFSETQ. The CDR3 DNA follows: TGCGCCAGCAGCCCGGTGGTGGTAGCGGGAGATTATTTCTACAATGAGCAGTTCTTC. Translated: CASSPVVVAGDYFYNEQFF.

This rearrangement joins TRBV7-9 to TRBJ1-2, with 9 nucleotides matching TRBD1. This CDR3 region has 15 residues. After removal of 5 bases from V and 8 bases from J, the junction contained 12 bases not matched to a gene. Germline CDR1 and CDR2: SEHNR and FQNEAQ (reference sequence). CDR3 residues: CASSPSGTGNGGYTF. DNA for the CDR3: TGTGCCAGCAGCCCGTCCGGGACAGGGAATGGCGGCTACACCTTC.

The sample holds one count of this clone. V and J are TRBV7-2 and TRBJ1-1; TRBD1 matches 7 bases. J was trimmed by 4 bases and V by 1 base; bases with no gene match: 0. Germline-derived CDR1 and CDR2 are SGHTA and FQGNSA. CDR3 length: 13 residues. In DNA, the CDR3 is TGTGCCAGCAGCTTAGGACAGGGCACTGAAGCTTTCTTT. This codes for CASSLGQGTEAFF.

This clone occurred once. The chain couples TRBV7-2 to TRBJ2-2; 8 bases align to TRBD2. V gave up 3 bases and J gave up 2 bases; unmatched junction bases: 2. CDR3 length equals 15 residues. The germline V gene encodes CDR1 SGHTA and CDR2 FQGNSA. Here the CDR3 DNA reads TGTGCCAGCAGCTTGGGGACTAGAAACACCGGGGAGCTGTTTTTT. Protein product: CASSLGTRNTGELFF.

The CDR3 DNA reads as TGTGCCAGCAGTCCAACAGGGCCATGGAGCACTGAAGCTTTCTTT. It encodes CASSPTGPWSTEAFF. The chain recombines TRBV7-9 with TRBJ1-1, with D possibly being TRBD1 (6 bases). Between the trimmed V and J ends, which lost 6 bases and 4 bases, there was a span of 18 bases. The CDR3 spans 15 residues. Germline loops: CDR1 SEHNR, CDR2 FQNEAQ (reference sequence).

The chain links TRBV9 to TRBJ2-5; D is undetermined. V was trimmed by 4 bases and J by 5 bases, leaving 15 bases between them. Per the germline V gene, CDR1 is SGDLS and CDR2 is YYNGEE. This CDR3 spans 14 amino acids. CDR3 in amino acids: CASSTRSLGETQYF. CDR3 nucleotides: TGTGCCAGCAGCACCCGCTCTCTCGGGGAGACCCAGTACTTC.

The rearrangement links TRBV29-1 to TRBJ2-2, with 14 bases matching TRBD2. Per the germline V gene, CDR1 is SQVTM and CDR2 is ANQGSEA. The CDR3 totals 16 residues. V was pared by 4 bases and J by 0 bases, with 1 base of the junction left unmatched. CDR3 nucleotides: TGCAGCGTTGGACTAGCGGGAGGGCCGAACACCGGGGAGCTGTTTTTT. Translation: CSVGLAGGPNTGELFF.

As regards this clone: One end of the junction varies from germline; a read error may be responsible. The CDR3 DNA reads as TGCAGCGCTGAAACAGGCTCACCTGGAGCTTTCTTT. Its translation: CSAETGSPGAFF. The chain employs TRBV29-1 and TRBJ1-1; D is possibly TRBD1 (5 bases). There are 12 residues in the CDR3. CDR1 SQVTM and CDR2 ANQGSEA come from the germline V gene. Variable domain in full (rest from reference TRBV29-1 and TRBJ1-1): SAVISQKPSRDICQRGTSLTIQCQVDSQVTMMFWYRQQPGQSLTLIATANQGSEATYESGFVIDKFPISRPNLTFSTLTVSNMSPEDSSIYLCSAETGSPGAFFGQGTRLTVV.

This clone was detected only once. This chain connects TRBV5-1 to TRBJ2-7; D possibly corresponds to TRBD2 (6 bases). CDR1 is SGHRS, CDR2 YFSETQ, per germline. This CDR3 comprises 14 residues. Between the trimmed V and J ends, which lost 2 bases and 5 bases, there was a span of 14 bases. The CDR3 sequence: CASSFQEGSDEQYF. The CDR3 nucleotides are TGCGCCAGCAGCTTTCAGGAGGGGTCGGACGAGCAGTACTTC.

J is TRBJ2-2 and V is TRBV27, with no clear D. Trimming took 7 bases from V and 3 from J, leaving 9 bases between them. CDR3 length: 13 residues. CDR1 is MNHEY, CDR2 SMNVEV, per germline (reference sequence). Here the CDR3 reads CASTSLYTGELFF. CDR3 DNA: TGTGCCAGCACCTCATTGTACACCGGGGAGCTGTTTTTT.

The chain uses TRBV2 and TRBJ1-4; possible D gene TRBD1, 5 bases. With 2 bases removed from V and 0 bases from J, the gap between germline ends came to 10 bases. Germline values: CDR1 SNHLY, CDR2 FYNNEI. There are 16 residues in the CDR3. The CDR3 nucleotides are TGTGCCAGCAGTGAACAGGGAGCGACAACTAATGAAAAACTGTTTTTT. Translated, it gives CASSEQGATTNEKLFF.

The rearrangement uses TRBV18 and TRBJ1-1; tentative D call: TRBD1 (6 bases). Trimming pared 3 bases from V and 1 base from J, leaving 9 bases between. This CDR3 contains 14 residues. Germline V gives CDR1 KGHSH, CDR2 LQKENI. In DNA form, the CDR3 reads TGTGCCAGCTCACCCTTAGGGGGGAACACTGAAGCTTTCTTT. Its translation: CASSPLGGNTEAFF.

This CDR3 is CAWSGGTDTQYF. The DNA for the CDR3 is TGTGCCTGGAGTGGCGGGACAGATACGCAGTATTTT. The J gene is TRBJ2-3, the V gene TRBV30; TRBD2 is a possible D gene (5 bases). This CDR3 has 12 amino acids. The germline V and J ends were trimmed by 1 base and 3 bases, with 5 bases remaining between them. Germline V gene sequence: CDR1 GTSNPN, CDR2 SVGIG (reference sequence).

The V and J genes are TRBV19 and TRBJ2-7; 9 bases fit TRBD1. This CDR3 comprises 16 residues. Germline values: CDR1 LNHDA, CDR2 SQIVND (reference sequence). V shed 3 bases and J 4 bases; nucleotides not matched to a gene: 10. CDR3 sequence: CASSILSGQGRYEQYF. CDR3 nucleotides: TGTGCCAGTAGTATTCTTTCGGGACAGGGTAGATACGAGCAGTACTTC.